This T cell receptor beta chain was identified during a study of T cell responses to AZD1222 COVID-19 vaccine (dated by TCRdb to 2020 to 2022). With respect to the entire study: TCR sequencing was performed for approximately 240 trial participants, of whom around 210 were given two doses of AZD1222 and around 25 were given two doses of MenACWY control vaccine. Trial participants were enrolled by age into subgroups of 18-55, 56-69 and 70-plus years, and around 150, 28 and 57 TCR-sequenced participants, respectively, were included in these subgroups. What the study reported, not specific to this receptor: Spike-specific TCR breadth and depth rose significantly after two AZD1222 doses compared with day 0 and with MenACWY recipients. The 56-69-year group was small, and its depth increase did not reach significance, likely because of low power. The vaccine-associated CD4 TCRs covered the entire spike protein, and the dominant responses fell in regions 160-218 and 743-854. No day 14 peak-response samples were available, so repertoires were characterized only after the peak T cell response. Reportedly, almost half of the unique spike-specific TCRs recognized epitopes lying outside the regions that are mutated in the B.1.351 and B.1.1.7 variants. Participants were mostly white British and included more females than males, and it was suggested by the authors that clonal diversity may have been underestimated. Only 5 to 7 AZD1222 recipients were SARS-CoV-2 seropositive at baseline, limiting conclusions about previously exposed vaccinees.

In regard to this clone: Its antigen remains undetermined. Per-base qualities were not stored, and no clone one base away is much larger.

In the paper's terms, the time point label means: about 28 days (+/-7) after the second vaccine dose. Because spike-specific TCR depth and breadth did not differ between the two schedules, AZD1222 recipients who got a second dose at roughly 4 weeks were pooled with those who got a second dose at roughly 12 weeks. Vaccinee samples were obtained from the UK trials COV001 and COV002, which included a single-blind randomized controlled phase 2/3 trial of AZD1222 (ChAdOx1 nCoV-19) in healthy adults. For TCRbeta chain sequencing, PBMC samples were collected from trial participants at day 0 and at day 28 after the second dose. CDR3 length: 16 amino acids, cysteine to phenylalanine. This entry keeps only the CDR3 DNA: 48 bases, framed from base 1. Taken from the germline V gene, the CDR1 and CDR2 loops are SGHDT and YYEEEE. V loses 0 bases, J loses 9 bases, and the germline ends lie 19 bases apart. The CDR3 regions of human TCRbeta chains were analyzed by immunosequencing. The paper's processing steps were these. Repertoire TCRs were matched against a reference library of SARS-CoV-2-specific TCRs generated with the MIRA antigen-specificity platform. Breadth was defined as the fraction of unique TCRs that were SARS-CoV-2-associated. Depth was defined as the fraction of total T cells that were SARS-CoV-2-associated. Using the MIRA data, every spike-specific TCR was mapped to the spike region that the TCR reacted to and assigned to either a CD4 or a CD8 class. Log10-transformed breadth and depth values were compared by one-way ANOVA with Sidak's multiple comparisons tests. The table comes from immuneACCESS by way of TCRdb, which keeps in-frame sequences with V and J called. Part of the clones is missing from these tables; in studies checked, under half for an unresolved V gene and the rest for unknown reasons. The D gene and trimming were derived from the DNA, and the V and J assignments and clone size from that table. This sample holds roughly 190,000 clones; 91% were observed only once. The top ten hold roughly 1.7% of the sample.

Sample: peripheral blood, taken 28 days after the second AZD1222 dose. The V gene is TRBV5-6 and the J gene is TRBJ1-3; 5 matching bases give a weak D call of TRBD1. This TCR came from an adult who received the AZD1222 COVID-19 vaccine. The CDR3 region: CASSLAAGQGRGTIYF. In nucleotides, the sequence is TGTGCCAGCAGCTTGGCGGCCGGACAAGGTCGTGGCACCATATATTTT.